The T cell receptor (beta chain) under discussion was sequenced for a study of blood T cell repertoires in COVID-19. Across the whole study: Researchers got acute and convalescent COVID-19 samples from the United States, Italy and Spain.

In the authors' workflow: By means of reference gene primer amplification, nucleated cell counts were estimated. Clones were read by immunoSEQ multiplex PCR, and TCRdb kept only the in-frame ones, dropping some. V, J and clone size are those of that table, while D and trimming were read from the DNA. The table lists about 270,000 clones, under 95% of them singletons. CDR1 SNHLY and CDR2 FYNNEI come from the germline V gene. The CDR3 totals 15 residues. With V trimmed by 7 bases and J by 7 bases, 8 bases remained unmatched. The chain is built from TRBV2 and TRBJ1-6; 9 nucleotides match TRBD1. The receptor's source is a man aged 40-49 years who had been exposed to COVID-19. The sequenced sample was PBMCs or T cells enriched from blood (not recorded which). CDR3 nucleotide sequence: TGTGCCAGCACCGCCCCGGGACAGGGAAATTCACCCCTCCACTTT. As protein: CASTAPGQGNSPLHF.